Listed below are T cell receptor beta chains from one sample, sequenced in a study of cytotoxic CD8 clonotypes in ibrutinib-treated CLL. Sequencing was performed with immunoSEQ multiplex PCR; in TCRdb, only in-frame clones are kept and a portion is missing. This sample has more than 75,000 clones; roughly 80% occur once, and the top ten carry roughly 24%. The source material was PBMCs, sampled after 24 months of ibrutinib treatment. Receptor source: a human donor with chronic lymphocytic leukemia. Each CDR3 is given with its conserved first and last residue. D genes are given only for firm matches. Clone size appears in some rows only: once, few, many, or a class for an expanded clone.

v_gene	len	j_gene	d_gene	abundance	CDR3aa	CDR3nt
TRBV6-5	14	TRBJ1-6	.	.	CASSNLGLNSPLHF	TGTGCCAGCAGTAACCTGGGACTCAATTCACCCCTCCACTTT
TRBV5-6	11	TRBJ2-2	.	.	CASSWTGELFF	TGTGCCAGCAGCTGGACCGGGGAGCTGTTTTTT
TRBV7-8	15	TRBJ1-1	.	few	CASSFTGIAGTEAFF	TGTGCCAGCAGCTTTACAGGGATAGCCGGCACTGAAGCTTTCTTT
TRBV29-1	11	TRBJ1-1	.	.	CSVEGVLRAFF	TGCAGCGTTGAAGGGGTTTTAAGGGCTTTCTTT
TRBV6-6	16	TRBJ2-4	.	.	CASRTRPQLAKNIQYF	TGTGCCAGCAGGACAAGGCCACAGCTAGCCAAAAACATTCAGTACTTC
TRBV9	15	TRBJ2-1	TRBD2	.	CASSVEASGRAEQFF	TGTGCCAGCAGCGTAGAGGCCTCGGGGAGGGCTGAGCAGTTCTTC
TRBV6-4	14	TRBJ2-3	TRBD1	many	CASSGGQGADTQYF	TGTGCCAGCAGTGGGGGACAGGGGGCAGATACGCAGTATTTT
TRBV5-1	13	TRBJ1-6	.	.	CASRPDSYSPLHF	TGCGCCAGTAGACCCGACTCCTATTCACCCCTCCACTTT
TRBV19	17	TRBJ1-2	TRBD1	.	CASSSLGTAPGDYGYTF	TGTGCCAGTAGTTCCCTCGGGACAGCCCCTGGAGACTATGGCTACACCTTC
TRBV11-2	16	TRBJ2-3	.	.	CASSLGAPPGGDTQYF	TGTGCCAGCAGCTTAGGGGCACCCCCAGGTGGAGATACGCAGTATTTT
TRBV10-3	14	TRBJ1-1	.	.	CAISERGHNTEAFF	TGTGCCATCAGTGAGCGTGGGCATAACACTGAAGCTTTCTTT
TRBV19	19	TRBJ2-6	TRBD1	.	CASNLDGPGQGTGANVLTF	TGTGCCAGTAACTTAGACGGACCGGGACAGGGAACTGGGGCCAACGTCCTGACTTTC
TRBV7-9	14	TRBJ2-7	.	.	CASGLRDITYEQYF	TGTGCCAGCGGTTTAAGGGACATCACCTACGAGCAGTACTTC
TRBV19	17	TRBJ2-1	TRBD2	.	CASSIGAGTSSYNEQFF	TGTGCCAGTAGTATAGGGGCCGGGACTAGTTCCTACAATGAGCAGTTCTTC
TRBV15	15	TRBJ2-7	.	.	CATSRDRDLTYEQYF	TGTGCCACCAGCAGAGATAGAGACCTCACCTACGAGCAGTACTTC
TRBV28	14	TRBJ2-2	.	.	CASTRVDGAGELFF	TGTGCCAGCACGCGGGTAGACGGGGCCGGGGAGCTGTTTTTT